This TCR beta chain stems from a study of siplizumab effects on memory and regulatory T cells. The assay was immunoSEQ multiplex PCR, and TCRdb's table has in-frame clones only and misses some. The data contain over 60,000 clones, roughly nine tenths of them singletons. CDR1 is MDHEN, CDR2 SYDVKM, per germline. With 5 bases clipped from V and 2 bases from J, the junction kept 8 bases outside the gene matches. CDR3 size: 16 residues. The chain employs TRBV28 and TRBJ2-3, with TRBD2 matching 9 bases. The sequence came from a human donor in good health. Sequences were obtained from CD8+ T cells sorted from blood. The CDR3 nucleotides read TGTGCCAGCAGTGTGACTAGCGGTCCTCCCACAGATACGCAGTATTTT. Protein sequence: CASSVTSGPPTDTQYF. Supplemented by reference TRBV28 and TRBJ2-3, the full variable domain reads DVKVTQSSRYLVKRTGEKVFLECVQDMDHENMFWYRQDPGLGLRLIYFSYDVKMKEKGDIPEGYSVSREKKERFSLILESASTNQTSMYLCASSVTSGPPTDTQYFGPGTRLTVL.